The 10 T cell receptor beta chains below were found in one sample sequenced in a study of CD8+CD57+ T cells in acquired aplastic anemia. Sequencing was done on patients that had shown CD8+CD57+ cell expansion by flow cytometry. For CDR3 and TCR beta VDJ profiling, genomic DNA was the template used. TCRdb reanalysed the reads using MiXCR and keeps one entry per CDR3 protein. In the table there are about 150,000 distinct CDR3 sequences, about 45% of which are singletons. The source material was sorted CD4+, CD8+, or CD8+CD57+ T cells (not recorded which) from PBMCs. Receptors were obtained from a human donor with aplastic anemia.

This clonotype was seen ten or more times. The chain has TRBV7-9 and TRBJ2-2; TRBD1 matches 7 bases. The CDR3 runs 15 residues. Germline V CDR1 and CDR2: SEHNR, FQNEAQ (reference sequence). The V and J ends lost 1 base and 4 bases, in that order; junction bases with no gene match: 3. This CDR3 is CASSLGTGVTGELFF. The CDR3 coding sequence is TGTGCCAGCAGCTTAGGTACAGGGGTCACCGGGGAGCTGTTTTTT.

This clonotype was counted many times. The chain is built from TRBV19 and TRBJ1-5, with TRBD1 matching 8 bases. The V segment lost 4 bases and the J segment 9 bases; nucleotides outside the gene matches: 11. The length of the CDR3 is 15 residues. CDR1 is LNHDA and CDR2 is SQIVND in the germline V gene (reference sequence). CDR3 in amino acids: CASSNLGTGTLPQHF. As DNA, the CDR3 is TGTGCCAGTAGTAACCTCGGGACAGGTACCCTGCCCCAGCATTTT.

Here the CDR3 DNA reads TGTGCCTGGAGTAAGGGACAGTCAACTAATGAAAAACTGTTTTTT. Translating it yields CAWSKGQSTNEKLFF. V gene TRBV30 combines with J gene TRBJ1-4; TRBD1 matches at 7 bases. J was trimmed by 0 bases and V by 2 bases; bases with no gene match: 3. This CDR3 contains 15 residues. Germline V gives CDR1 GTSNPN, CDR2 SVGIG (reference sequence).

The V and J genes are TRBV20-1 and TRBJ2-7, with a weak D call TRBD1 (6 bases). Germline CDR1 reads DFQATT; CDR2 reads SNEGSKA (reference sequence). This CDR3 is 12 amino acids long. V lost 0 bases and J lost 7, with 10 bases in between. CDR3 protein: CSARDQGKEQYF. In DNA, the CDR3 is TGCAGTGCTAGAGACCAGGGGAAGGAGCAGTACTTC.

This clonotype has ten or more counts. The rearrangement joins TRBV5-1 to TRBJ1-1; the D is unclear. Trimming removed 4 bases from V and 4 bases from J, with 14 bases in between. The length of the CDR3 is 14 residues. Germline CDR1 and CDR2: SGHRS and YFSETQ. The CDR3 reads CASSDGRPGTEAFF. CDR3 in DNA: TGCGCCAGCAGCGATGGACGGCCGGGCACTGAAGCTTTCTTT.

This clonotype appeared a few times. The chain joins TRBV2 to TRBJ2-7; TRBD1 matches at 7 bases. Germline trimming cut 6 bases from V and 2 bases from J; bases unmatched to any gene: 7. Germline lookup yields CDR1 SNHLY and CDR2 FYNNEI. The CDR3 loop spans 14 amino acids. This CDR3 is CASSPQGTTYEQYF. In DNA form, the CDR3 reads TGTGCCAGCAGCCCACAGGGGACAACCTACGAGCAGTACTTC.

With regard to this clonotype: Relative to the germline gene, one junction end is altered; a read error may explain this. The CDR3 protein is CAGSTAVNSPLHF. The CDR3 nucleotides read TGCGCCGGCAGCACGGCCGTCAATTCACCCCTCCACTTT. The chain couples TRBV10-1 to TRBJ1-6; D ambiguous. Germline V gene data show CDR1 as WNHNN and CDR2 as SYGVQD (reference sequence). The CDR3 has 13 amino acids.

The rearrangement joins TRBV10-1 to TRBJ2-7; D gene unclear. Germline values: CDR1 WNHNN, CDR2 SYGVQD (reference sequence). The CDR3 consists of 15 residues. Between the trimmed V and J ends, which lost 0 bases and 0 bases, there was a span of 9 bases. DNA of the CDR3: TGCGCCAGCAGTGAGTCGACGATAAGCTCCTACGAGCAGTACGTC. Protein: CASSESTISSYEQYV.

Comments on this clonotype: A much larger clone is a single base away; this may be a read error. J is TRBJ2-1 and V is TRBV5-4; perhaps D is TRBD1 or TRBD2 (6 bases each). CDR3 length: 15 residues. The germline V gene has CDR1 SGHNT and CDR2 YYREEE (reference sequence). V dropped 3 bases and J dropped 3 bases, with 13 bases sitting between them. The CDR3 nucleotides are TGTGCCAGCAGCTCGGAGGGGGATCTCTACAATGAGCAGTTCTTC. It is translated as CASSSEGDLYNEQFF.

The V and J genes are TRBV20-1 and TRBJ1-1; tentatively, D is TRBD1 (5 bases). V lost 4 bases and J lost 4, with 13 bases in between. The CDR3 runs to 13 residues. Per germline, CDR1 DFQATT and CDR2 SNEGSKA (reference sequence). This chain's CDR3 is CSAKGQGVTEAFF. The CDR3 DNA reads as TGCAGTGCTAAGGGTCAAGGGGTCACTGAAGCTTTCTTT.